Listed below are T cell receptor beta chains from one sample, sequenced in a study of blood T cell repertoires in COVID-19. Clones were sequenced by immunoSEQ multiplex PCR, and TCRdb holds only the in-frame ones, with some missing. Found here are over 150,000 clones, 85% to 90% of them singletons; the top ten hold approximately 0.5%. The sequencing sample was made of peripheral blood. The receptors here all came from a man aged 55 to 70 with COVID-19, enrolled during active disease. Both conserved end residues are part of each CDR3. A D gene is named only where the DNA matches it firmly. Part of the rows lack a size; the others show once, few, many or a class for expanded clones.

>TRBV7-9|TRBJ1-4|TRBD1|.
TGTGCCAGCAGCCTGGGGACAGGGGAGGAAAAACTGTTTTTT
CASSLGTGEEKLFF
>TRBV18|TRBJ1-3|TRBD1|.
TGTGCCAGCTCACCAATGACAGGGACCAGCTCTGGAAACACCATATATTTT
CASSPMTGTSSGNTIYF
>TRBV12-3/TRBV12-4|TRBJ1-6|.|.
TGTGCCGTACGGAGCTCCTATAATTCACCCCTCCACTTT
CAVRSSYNSPLHF
>TRBV6-5|TRBJ2-3|.|.
TGTGCCAGCAGTTACGTGAAGCCAGCGAAAGATACGCAGTATTTT
CASSYVKPAKDTQYF
>TRBV7-6|TRBJ1-1|.|.
TGTGCCAGCAGCTTACAGGAGGGGTCGGGTGCTTTCTTT
CASSLQEGSGAFF
>TRBV7-2|TRBJ1-4|TRBD1|.
TGTGCCAGCAGCTTACTGGGGACAGGGGACGAAAAACTGTTTTTT
CASSLLGTGDEKLFF
>TRBV6-5|TRBJ1-4|.|.
TGTGCCAGCAGTACCTCGGGGGTGGCTAATGAAAAACTGTTTTTT
CASSTSGVANEKLFF
>TRBV19|TRBJ2-2|TRBD1|.
TGTGCCAGTAGTAGGGACAGGGACACCGGGGAGCTGTTTTTT
CASSRDRDTGELFF
>TRBV18|TRBJ1-1|.|.
TGTGCCAGCTCACCACAAACAGGGATTCGTGAAGCTTTCTTT
CASSPQTGIREAFF
>TRBV29-1|TRBJ2-7|.|.
TGCAGCGTTGAAGCCTTCTCCTACGAGCAGTACTTC
CSVEAFSYEQYF
>TRBV7-3|TRBJ2-2|TRBD1|.
TGTGCCAGCAGCTTACAGGGGGCCGGGGAGCTGTTTTTT
CASSLQGAGELFF
>TRBV2|TRBJ2-4|TRBD1|.
TGTGCCAGCAGTGAAGACAGGGGGGTAGCCAAAAACATTCAGTACTTC
CASSEDRGVAKNIQYF
>TRBV5-4|TRBJ1-1|.|.
TGTGCCAGCAGCCTGTTCAGGGATAGGGGCACTGAAGCTTTCTTT
CASSLFRDRGTEAFF
>TRBV5-4|TRBJ2-1|.|.
TGTGCCAGCAGCCAGGACTCAGCTAGCTTAAATGAGCAGTTCTTC
CASSQDSASLNEQFF
>TRBV12-5|TRBJ1-6|TRBD1|.
TGTGCTAGTGACACGGGACAGGAGATCTCACCCCTCCACTTT
CASDTGQEISPLHF
>TRBV28|TRBJ1-5|.|.
TGTGCCAGCAGTTTATTTTCCTTTTGGGACAAACGACTAAGGCCCCAGCATTTT
CASSLFSFWDKRLRPQHF
>TRBV5-1|TRBJ1-1|.|.
TGCGCCAGCAGCTCTAGGACAGAGAACACTGAAGCTTTCTTT
CASSSRTENTEAFF
>TRBV6-2/TRBV6-3|TRBJ1-2|TRBD1|.
TGTGCCAGCAGTCGACAGGGTTCGGGCCTATATGGCTACACCTTC
CASSRQGSGLYGYTF
>TRBV28|TRBJ2-1|TRBD2|.
TGTGCCAGCAGTTTAGTCTCTAGCGGGGGGGCAGGCAATGAGCAGTTCTTC
CASSLVSSGGAGNEQFF
>TRBV5-1|TRBJ1-2|.|.
TGCGCCAGCTCTGATCAGGGAAGCCCCTATGGCTACACCTTC
CASSDQGSPYGYTF
>TRBV5-1|TRBJ2-7|.|.
TGCGCCAGCAGCTTACATCCAGCGGGCGAGTACGAGCAGTACTTC
CASSLHPAGEYEQYF
>TRBV7-8|TRBJ1-2|.|.
TGTGCCAGCAGCTTAGCGGACAGATATGGCTACACCTTC
CASSLADRYGYTF
>TRBV6-1|TRBJ2-3|TRBD2|once
TGTGCCAGCAGAGAAAATGAATGGGGCGGGAGCACGGGTAAAGATACGCAGTATTTT
CASRENEWGGSTGKDTQYF
>TRBV5-1|TRBJ2-1|TRBD2|.
TGCGCCAGCAGCACGGCGGGACTAGCGGGGCGGGGGCAGTTCTTC
CASSTAGLAGRGQFF
>TRBV27|TRBJ2-7|.|.
TGTGCCAGCAGTTTGACAGGTCTCCCCTACGAGCAGTACTTC
CASSLTGLPYEQYF
>TRBV5-6|TRBJ2-7|.|.
TGTGCCAGCAGCTTGGTCCTCACCGGCGAGCAGTACTTC
CASSLVLTGEQYF
>TRBV19|TRBJ2-5|.|.
TGTGCCAGTAGTATGGAGAGGGCGGGGGAGACCCAGTACTTC
CASSMERAGETQYF
>TRBV4-1|TRBJ2-1|TRBD2|.
TGCGCCAGCAGCCAAGATCCTAGCGGGCTCAGCAATGAGCAGTTCTTC
CASSQDPSGLSNEQFF
>TRBV7-9|TRBJ2-2|TRBD2|once
TGTGCCAGCAGCCACCTCGGCGGGAGAGTAACGGGGGAGCTGTTTTTT
CASSHLGGRVTGELFF
>TRBV6-5|TRBJ1-1|TRBD1|.
TGTGCCAGCAGCACCGACAGGGGGCGATCCACTGAAGCTTTCTTT
CASSTDRGRSTEAFF
>TRBV2|TRBJ1-1|TRBD1|.
TGTGCCAGCAGGGCGACAGGGGCGAACACTGAAGCTTTCTTT
CASRATGANTEAFF
>TRBV7-9|TRBJ2-7|TRBD2|few
TGTGCCAGCAGCCGGACTAGCGGCTCCTACGAGCAGTACTTC
CASSRTSGSYEQYF
>TRBV4-3|TRBJ1-4|.|.
TGCGCCAGCAGCCAAAGACAGGTATCGGAAAAACTGTTTTTT
CASSQRQVSEKLFF
>TRBV11-2|TRBJ2-1|TRBD2|.
TGTGCCAGCAGTTTAAGGGGGACTAGCGGGGAAAATCCCTACAATGAGCAGTTCTTC
CASSLRGTSGENPYNEQFF
>TRBV11-2|TRBJ1-1|TRBD1|.
TGTGCCAGCAGCGCTAAAACAGGGGGCGCGACTGAAGCTTTCTTT
CASSAKTGGATEAFF
>TRBV9|TRBJ2-7|.|.
TGTGCCAGCAGCGTAGGGTGGGCTCTGGACGAGCAGTACTTC
CASSVGWALDEQYF
>TRBV7-2|TRBJ2-2|.|.
TGTGCCAGCAGCTTGGGCACCGACGCGAACACCGGGGAGCTGTTTTTT
CASSLGTDANTGELFF
>TRBV4-1|TRBJ2-5|.|.
TGCGCCAGCAGCCAAGGGGGGGGGCTGGAGACCCAGTACTTC
CASSQGGGLETQYF
>TRBV7-8|TRBJ2-7|.|.
TGTGCCAGCAGCGCGGGTTTTGGAACCTACGAGCAGTACTTC
CASSAGFGTYEQYF
>TRBV5-6|TRBJ1-6|TRBD1|.
TGTGCCAGCAGCTTGTCGCTCTCCGGGACAGGGAATTCACCCCTCCACTTT
CASSLSLSGTGNSPLHF
>TRBV6-2/TRBV6-3|TRBJ1-1|.|.
TGTGCCAGCAGTTATGGGCAGCCGAACACTGAAGCTTTCTTT
CASSYGQPNTEAFF
>TRBV5-8|TRBJ2-1|TRBD2|.
TGTGCCAGCAGCGCGACGGGGGGAAATTACAATGAGCAGTTCTTC
CASSATGGNYNEQFF
>TRBV6-2/TRBV6-3|TRBJ1-1|.|.
TGTGCCAGCAGTTGGGACATCTCCATGAACACTGAAGCTTTCTTT
CASSWDISMNTEAFF
>TRBV7-2|TRBJ2-3|TRBD1|.
TGTGCCAGCAGCGTCGACAGGGGGAATTGGGCAGATACGCAGTATTTT
CASSVDRGNWADTQYF
>TRBV14|TRBJ2-3|TRBD2|.
TGTGCCAGCAGCCAGTCTAGCGGGGGGGCCGCAGATACGCAGTATTTT
CASSQSSGGAADTQYF
>TRBV18|TRBJ1-3|.|once
TGTGCCAGCTCCTTAGACAGTCGAAACACCATATATTTT
CASSLDSRNTIYF
>TRBV7-2|TRBJ2-7|.|.
TGTGCCAGCAGCTTAGCGCGAGATTACGAGCAGTACTTC
CASSLARDYEQYF
>TRBV7-2|TRBJ1-4|.|once
TGTGCCAGCAGCCGTGGGGGGGCGCGGACTAATGAAAAACTGTTTTTT
CASSRGGARTNEKLFF